Shown below are 15 T cell receptor beta chains from a single sample sequenced in a study of blood T cells in healthy people across ages (dated by TCRdb to 2015 to 2017). Library prep was done by 5' RACE. The sequencer listed for this sample is Illumina HiSeq 2500. A second PCR of roughly 7 to 12 cycles was run with a J-beta primer mix and a sample-barcoded 5' primer. The raw public data were reprocessed by TCRdb itself: fastp quality trimming at Q25, MiXCR clonotype calling, in-frame beta chains only. CDR3 protein sequences are deduplicated, and each keeps its most common genes and DNA. The sample has fewer than 1.5 million distinct CDR3 sequences on record, roughly 40% of them singletons. The leading ten clones occupy roughly 7.9% of the sample. Material for sequencing was blood. These receptors originate from a woman aged 18-29 years in good health.

The sample holds a few counts of this clonotype. The chain joins TRBV12-3 or TRBV12-4 to TRBJ2-7, with 11 nucleotides matching TRBD2. CDR3 size: 17 residues. Trimming cost V 5 bases and J 7 bases; bases outside gene matches: 16. The CDR3 reads CASSQTSSGRPSREQYF. CDR3 bases: TGTGCCAGCAGTCAGACATCTAGCGGGAGGCCAAGTAGGGAGCAGTACTTC.

This rearrangement joins TRBV2 to TRBJ2-7; possibly TRBD1 or TRBD2 for D (5 bases each). The germline V gene has CDR1 SNHLY and CDR2 FYNNEI. The CDR3 is 16 residues long. The V end lost 0 bases, the J end lost 9 bases, and 21 bases lay between the germline ends. Here the CDR3 DNA reads TGTGCCAGCAGTGAAGCACAAGGGGACGTCGGCCCGGGGCAGTACTTC. Residues: CASSEAQGDVGPGQYF.

The chain recombines TRBV12-3 or TRBV12-4 with TRBJ2-1; maybe TRBD1 (5 bases). V was clipped by 5 bases and J by 0 bases, with 14 bases between them. The CDR3 loop spans 16 amino acids. The CDR3 bases are TGTGCCAGCAGTCGGAAAGGGGTCAGCTCCTACAATGAGCAGTTCTTC. Amino acid sequence: CASSRKGVSSYNEQFF.

This chain joins TRBV12-3 or TRBV12-4 and TRBJ1-5; a possible D gene is TRBD1 (6 bases). V was trimmed by 7 bases and J by 7 bases, leaving 14 bases between them. This CDR3 is built from 13 residues. CDR3 nucleotide sequence: TGTGCCAGCACCGGGGGCGGCGAGCAGCCCCAGCATTTT. Translation gives CASTGGGEQPQHF.

The chain has TRBV5-6 and TRBJ1-2; the D is unclear. The CDR3 loop spans 11 amino acids. Per germline, CDR1 SGHDT and CDR2 YYEEEE. V was trimmed by 4 bases and J by 8 bases, leaving 9 bases between them. Here the CDR3 DNA reads TGTGCCAGCAGCGCGGACGGGGGCTACACCTTC. This codes for CASSADGGYTF.

As to this clonotype: An end of the junction does not agree with germline; a read error may underlie this. V and J are TRBV5-6 and TRBJ2-3, with D maybe TRBD1 (5 bases). The CDR3 has 16 amino acids. Germline lookup yields CDR1 SGHDT and CDR2 YYEEEE. This chain's CDR3 is CASSLDWKVDTGTQYF. The DNA for the CDR3 is TGTGCCAGCAGCTTGGATTGGAAGGTGGACACAGGTACGCAGTATTTT.

The chain combines TRBV29-1 with TRBJ2-7, with 8 positions matching TRBD1. Trimming removed 1 base from V and 5 bases from J; junction bases left unmatched: 4. The germline CDR1 and CDR2 sequences are SQVTM and ANQGSEA. This CDR3 region has 13 residues. CDR3 sequence reads: CSVEGPQGDEQYF. DNA for the CDR3: TGCAGCGTTGAAGGGCCACAGGGGGACGAGCAGTACTTC.

Only a few counts were recorded for this clonotype. The chain uses TRBV7-2 and TRBJ2-7, with D possibly being TRBD2 (6 bases). Deletions cut 4 bases from V and 4 bases from J, with 14 bases between. This CDR3 is 14 amino acids long. Looked up from germline, CDR1 is SGHTA and CDR2 is FQGNSA. The CDR3 loop is CASSSNQGGYEQYF. The CDR3 DNA follows: TGTGCCAGCAGCTCCAACCAAGGAGGGTACGAGCAGTACTTC.

This chain connects TRBV12-3 or TRBV12-4 to TRBJ2-1, with D possibly TRBD2 on 5 matching bases. CDR3 length: 12 amino acids. V lost 10 bases and J lost 10, with 17 bases in between. Here the CDR3 DNA reads TGTGCCACCAAAGGGTCCGGGGAAGAGCAGTTCTTC. Protein: CATKGSGEEQFF.

A note on this clonotype: At one end, the junction sequence differs from germline, possibly due to a read error. The chain has TRBV11-2 and TRBJ2-1, with 8 bases fitting TRBD2. This CDR3 has 16 residues. Looked up from germline, CDR1 is SGHAT and CDR2 is FQNNGV. The CDR3 loop reads CASSAREALLYSEQFF. CDR3 nucleotide sequence: TGTGCCAGCAGCGCGCGGGAGGCCCTCCTCTACAGTGAGCAGTTCTTC. Full variable domain (rest looked up from reference TRBV11-2 and TRBJ2-1): EAGVAQSPRYKIIEKRQSVAFWCNPISGHATLYWYQQILGQGPKLLIQFQNNGVVDDSQLPKDRFSAERLKGVDSTLKIQPAKLEDSAVYLCASSAREALLYSEQFFGPGTRLTVL.

The rearrangement uses TRBV14 and TRBJ2-3; 15 nucleotides match TRBD2. V trimming: 4 bases; J trimming: 8 bases; junction bases outside the gene matches: 4. Per the germline V gene, CDR1 is SGHDN and CDR2 is FVKESK. CDR3 length: 15 amino acids. This CDR3 reads CASSRGLAGGGTQYF. The CDR3, as DNA: TGTGCCAGCAGCCGGGGACTAGCGGGAGGAGGTACGCAGTATTTT.

This clonotype has more than one count but fewer than ten. The genes are TRBV20-1 and TRBJ1-2, with 9 positions matching TRBD1. Trimming removed 5 bases from V and 4 bases from J; junction bases left unmatched: 8. This CDR3 has 14 amino acids. Germline V gene lookup returns CDR1 DFQATT and CDR2 SNEGSKA (reference sequence). The CDR3 DNA reads as TGCAGTGCTGAAACAGGGGGCGTAACCTATGGCTACACCTTC. Its protein product is CSAETGGVTYGYTF.

This chain connects TRBV12-3 or TRBV12-4 to TRBJ2-3; D unclear. This CDR3 is 15 amino acids long. V lost 3 bases, J lost 0 bases, and 10 bases lay in between. The CDR3 sequence: CASSFRVWSTDTQYF. Written as DNA, the CDR3 is TGTGCCAGCAGTTTTCGGGTTTGGAGCACAGATACGCAGTATTTT.

The genes are TRBV28 and TRBJ2-4; D is unresolved. The closer fit of TRBJ2-7 to the DNA end suggests the J call may be wrong. Per germline, CDR1 MDHEN and CDR2 SYDVKM. This CDR3 has 15 amino acids. CDR3 protein: CASSPWGETTYEQYF. As DNA, the CDR3 is TGTGCCAGCAGCCCGTGGGGTGAGACGACCTACGAGCAGTACTTC.

The rearrangement uses TRBV3-1 and TRBJ2-5, with 11 bases fitting TRBD2. CDR3 length: 16 amino acids. With 3 bases clipped from V and 11 bases from J, the junction kept 14 bases outside the gene matches. CDR1 is LGHDT and CDR2 is YNNKEL in the germline V gene (reference sequence). This CDR3 reads CASSHRLAGSGDEQYF. The CDR3 coding sequence is TGTGCCAGCAGCCATAGACTAGCGGGGTCTGGTGATGAGCAGTACTTC.